This entry lists 10 T cell receptor beta chains sequenced from one sample in a study of T cells in localized non-small cell lung cancer. TCRdb keeps only in-frame clones here, not all; method: immunoSEQ multiplex PCR. The sample shows some 51,000 clones, 86% of them seen only once. The sample in question was peripheral blood, obtained before any cancer treatment. The receptors come from a woman aged 35 to 75 with stage I lung adenocarcinoma.

This sequence joins TRBV9 and TRBJ1-1; no definite D call. Germline V lookup: CDR1 SGDLS, CDR2 YYNGEE. The CDR3 contains 13 residues. Trimming removed 1 base from V and 0 bases from J, with 4 bases in between. The CDR3: CASSVNLNTEAFF. CDR3 nucleotide sequence: TGTGCCAGCAGCGTAAACCTGAACACTGAAGCTTTCTTT.

The gene calls are TRBV6-1 and TRBJ2-2, with unresolved D. Trimming removed 2 bases at V and 3 bases at J, with 10 bases between. This CDR3 has 15 amino acids. Germline loops: CDR1 MNHNS, CDR2 SASEGT. CDR3 amino acids: CASSETVPYTGELFF. CDR3 DNA sequence: TGTGCCAGCAGTGAAACGGTCCCATACACCGGGGAGCTGTTTTTT.

The V and J genes are TRBV5-1 and TRBJ2-5, with D possibly being TRBD2 (7 bases). Germline lookup yields CDR1 SGHRS and CDR2 YFSETQ. V gave up 0 bases and J gave up 1 base, with 10 bases separating them. This CDR3 region has 15 residues. The CDR3 DNA follows: TGCGCCAGCAGCTTGGATGGGGGGGCCCAAGAGACCCAGTACTTC. Amino acids: CASSLDGGAQETQYF. Supplemented by reference TRBV5-1 and TRBJ2-5, the full variable domain reads KAGVTQTPRYLIKTRGQQVTLSCSPISGHRSVSWYQQTPGQGLQFLFEYFSETQRNKGNFPGRFSGRQFSNSRSEMNVSTLELGDSALYLCASSLDGGAQETQYFGPGTRLLVL.

The chain combines TRBV18 with TRBJ1-5, with D perhaps TRBD1 (6 bases). Trimming cost V 1 base and J 4 bases, with 17 bases left between them. This CDR3 is 17 amino acids long. Germline V lookup: CDR1 KGHSH, CDR2 LQKENI. The CDR3 nucleotides are TGTGCCAGCTCACCACAAGCCTCCGGGACACCAAATCAGCCCCAGCATTTT. Its protein is CASSPQASGTPNQPQHF.

The V gene is TRBV2, the J gene TRBJ1-3, with D hard to call. This CDR3 spans 15 amino acids. Germline CDR1 SNHLY, CDR2 FYNNEI. V shed 3 bases and J shed 0 bases, with 9 bases lying between them. CDR3 DNA sequence: TGTGCCAGCAGTGATCGACATCCCTCTGGAAACACCATATATTTT. Its translation is CASSDRHPSGNTIYF.

This CDR3 is CASSLTGNTGELFF. The CDR3 DNA reads TGTGCCAGCAGTCTGACAGGGAACACCGGGGAGCTGTTTTTT. The chain couples TRBV9 to TRBJ2-2, with a weak D call TRBD1 (6 bases). V gave up 5 bases and J gave up 1 base, with 9 bases separating them. This CDR3 comprises 14 residues. Per germline, CDR1 SGDLS and CDR2 YYNGEE.

CDR3 in amino acids: CASSSGRAGAWDEQFF. In DNA, the CDR3 is TGTGCCAGCAGCTCAGGGAGGGCGGGGGCCTGGGATGAGCAGTTCTTC. The chain couples TRBV7-2 to TRBJ2-1, with D tentatively TRBD2 (7 bases). The V gene lost 4 bases and the J gene lost 8 bases, with 21 bases spanning the gap. The CDR3 has 16 residues. The germline V gene has CDR1 SGHTA and CDR2 FQGNSA.

V is TRBV9 and J is TRBJ1-2; D possibly corresponds to TRBD1 (5 bases). This CDR3 has 14 amino acids. V was shortened by 4 bases and J by 2 bases, with 12 bases between the two germline ends. In germline, CDR1 is SGDLS, CDR2 YYNGEE. The CDR3 is CASSTGTGNYGYTF. The CDR3 DNA follows: TGTGCCAGCAGCACCGGGACGGGGAACTATGGCTACACCTTC.

The V call is TRBV9, the J call TRBJ2-3; 8 bases align to TRBD2. V shed 0 bases, J shed 0 bases, and the junction held 0 bases outside the gene matches. The CDR3 consists of 15 residues. Germline-derived CDR1 and CDR2 are SGDLS and YYNGEE. CDR3 residues: CASSVAGGSTDTQYF. For the CDR3, the DNA is TGTGCCAGCAGCGTAGCGGGGGGGAGCACAGATACGCAGTATTTT.

This chain uses TRBV9 with TRBJ2-3; D is ambiguous. The germline gives CDR1 SGDLS, CDR2 YYNGEE. The CDR3 has 13 residues. Trimming stripped 4 bases from V and 2 bases from J, with 8 bases between. The CDR3 sequence is CASSSLFTDTQYF. The CDR3 DNA is TGTGCCAGCAGCTCCCTTTTCACAGATACGCAGTATTTT. The whole variable domain, remainder taken from reference TRBV9 and TRBJ2-3, is DSGVTQTPKHLITATGQRVTLRCSPRSGDLSVYWYQQSLDQGLQFLIQYYNGEERAKGNILERFSAQQFPDLHSELNLSSLELGDSALYFCASSSLFTDTQYFGPGTRLTVL.